Below are 2 T cell receptor beta chains sequenced from a single sample in a study of blood T cell repertoires in COVID-19. Assay: immunoSEQ multiplex PCR; the TCRdb copy retains only in-frame clones and omits some. Of 320,000 or so clones listed, 89% were seen once; the top ten hold about 5.2%. The sequencing sample was made of PBMCs or T cells enriched from blood (not recorded which). The origin of the receptors is a man aged 55 to 69 who had recovered from COVID-19.

The chain couples TRBV4-1 to TRBJ2-2, with 9 bases aligning to TRBD2. The germline V gene has CDR1 MGHRA and CDR2 YSYEKL. V dropped 4 bases and J dropped 4; count of bases not matched to a gene: 10. There are 17 residues in the CDR3. CDR3 residues: CASSPRGLAGFTGELFF. DNA for the CDR3: TGCGCCAGCAGCCCCAGGGGTCTAGCGGGATTCACCGGGGAGCTGTTTTTT.

The rearrangement links TRBV7-6 to TRBJ2-5, with TRBD1 matching over 7 bases. The V and J ends lost 7 bases and 5 bases, in that order; junction bases with no gene match: 13. Germline CDR1 reads SGHVS; CDR2 reads FNYEAQ. CDR3 length: 15 residues. The CDR3 protein is CASTETTGVAETQYF. As DNA, the CDR3 is TGTGCCAGCACCGAGACAACAGGGGTTGCGGAGACCCAGTACTTC.